This is a list of T cell receptor beta chains from one sample in a study of blood T cell repertoires in COVID-19. Sequenced by immunoSEQ multiplex PCR; TCRdb stores in-frame clones only, minus some. This table holds about 290,000 clones, approximately 86% found once. The sample taken for sequencing was peripheral blood. These receptors were taken from a woman in her forties or fifties with active or convalescent COVID-19. Both conserved end residues are part of each CDR3. D genes are given only for firm matches. The size entry is marked missing in some rows and otherwise reads once, few, many or a size class.

TGTGCCAGCAGCTTGGGGGGACTAGCGGGAGGGAACCAAGAGACCCAGTACTTC,CASSLGGLAGGNQETQYF,NA,TRBD2,TRBJ2-5,TRBV5-4
TGTGCCAGCAGTTTTCTGGCTAGCCGACCCTCCTACAATGAGCAGTTCTTC,CASSFLASRPSYNEQFF,once,NA,TRBJ2-1,TRBV28
TGTGCCAGTAGTGCTAATTATCGGGGAGAATATAGCGGGGAGCTGTTTTTT,CASSANYRGEYSGELFF,once,NA,TRBJ2-2,TRBV19
TGTGCTAGTGGTTTGGGGGACAGGGGGAGGTATGGCTACACCTTC,CASGLGDRGRYGYTF,NA,TRBD1,TRBJ1-2,TRBV12-5
TGCGCCAGCAGCCAAGATCGGAGTAGCGGGGCCACGCAGTTCTTC,CASSQDRSSGATQFF,NA,TRBD2,TRBJ2-1,TRBV4-1
TGTGCCAGCAGTTTAGGCGGAGGCTCTGGAAACACCATATATTTT,CASSLGGGSGNTIYF,NA,NA,TRBJ1-3,TRBV28
TGTGCCCCCCCAATGGGCGTCGGCAATCAGCCCCAGCATTTT,CAPPMGVGNQPQHF,NA,NA,TRBJ1-5,TRBV24-1
TGTGCCAGCAGTCCCAGCGGGAGGGCCTCCTACGAGCAGTACTTC,CASSPSGRASYEQYF,NA,TRBD2,TRBJ2-7,TRBV27
TGTGCCAGCATGCTCTACGGGACAGGGGACTATGGCTACACCTTC,CASMLYGTGDYGYTF,NA,TRBD1,TRBJ1-2,TRBV6-5
TGTGCCTGGAACGACAGACAGAATGAAAAACTGTTTTTT,CAWNDRQNEKLFF,NA,NA,TRBJ1-4,TRBV30
TGTGCCAGCAGCCTGGGGGCGAGCGGTAGGGGTCAGGGTTACAATGAGCAGTTCTTC,CASSLGASGRGQGYNEQFF,NA,NA,TRBJ2-1,TRBV7-3
TGCAGCGTTGACGACAGTCTCGGAGGCTACACCTTC,CSVDDSLGGYTF,NA,NA,TRBJ1-2,TRBV29-1
TGTGCCAGCAGCCAAGGCTTGGGGAGTGGCGAGCAGTACTTC,CASSQGLGSGEQYF,NA,NA,TRBJ2-7,TRBV3-1/TRBV3-2